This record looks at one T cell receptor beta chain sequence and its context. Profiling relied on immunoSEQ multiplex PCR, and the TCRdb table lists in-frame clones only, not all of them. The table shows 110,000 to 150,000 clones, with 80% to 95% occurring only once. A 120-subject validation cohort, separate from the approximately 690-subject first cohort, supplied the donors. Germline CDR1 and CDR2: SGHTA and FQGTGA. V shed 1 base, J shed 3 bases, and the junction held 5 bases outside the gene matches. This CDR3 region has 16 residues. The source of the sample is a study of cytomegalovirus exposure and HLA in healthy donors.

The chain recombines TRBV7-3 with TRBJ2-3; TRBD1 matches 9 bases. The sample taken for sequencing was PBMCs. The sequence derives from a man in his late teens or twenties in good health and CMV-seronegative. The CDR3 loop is CASSLRGTGSTDTQYF. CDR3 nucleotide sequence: TGTGCCAGCAGCTTAAGAGGGACAGGGAGTACAGATACGCAGTATTTT.